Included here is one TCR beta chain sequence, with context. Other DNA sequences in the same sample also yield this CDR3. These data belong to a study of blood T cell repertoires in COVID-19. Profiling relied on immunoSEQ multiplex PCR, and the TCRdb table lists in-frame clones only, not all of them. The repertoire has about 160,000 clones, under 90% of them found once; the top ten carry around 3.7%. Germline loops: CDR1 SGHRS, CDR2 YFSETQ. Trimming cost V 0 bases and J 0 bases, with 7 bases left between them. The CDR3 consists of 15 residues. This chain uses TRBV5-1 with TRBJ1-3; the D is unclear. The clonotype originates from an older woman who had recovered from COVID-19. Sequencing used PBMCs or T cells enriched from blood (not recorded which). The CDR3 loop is CASSLGPGSGNTIYF. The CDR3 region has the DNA TGCGCCAGCAGCTTGGGTCCCGGCTCTGGAAACACCATATATTTT.